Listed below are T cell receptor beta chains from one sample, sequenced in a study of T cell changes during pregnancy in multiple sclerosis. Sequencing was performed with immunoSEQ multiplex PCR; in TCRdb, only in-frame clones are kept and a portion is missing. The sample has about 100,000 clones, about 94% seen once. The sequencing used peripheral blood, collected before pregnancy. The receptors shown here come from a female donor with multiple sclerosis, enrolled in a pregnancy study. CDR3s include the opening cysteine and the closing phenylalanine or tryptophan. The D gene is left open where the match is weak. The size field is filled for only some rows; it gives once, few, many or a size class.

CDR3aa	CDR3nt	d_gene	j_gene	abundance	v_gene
CASSPLGPEQYF	TGTGCCAGCAGCCCTTTGGGCCCCGAGCAGTACTTC	-	TRBJ2-7	-	TRBV13
CASSSTGEGTNGYTF	TGTGCCAGCAGTTCGACCGGGGAGGGCACCAATGGCTACACCTTC	-	TRBJ1-2	-	TRBV28
CASSLWLGTGAEAFF	TGTGCCAGCAGTTTATGGTTAGGGACAGGGGCTGAAGCTTTCTTT	TRBD1	TRBJ1-1	few	TRBV27
CASSLRIAEQETQYF	TGCGCCAGCAGCCTCCGGATAGCAGAACAAGAGACCCAGTACTTC	-	TRBJ2-5	-	TRBV4-1
CASRQGTNTGELFF	TGCGCCAGCAGACAGGGGACGAACACCGGGGAGCTGTTTTTT	TRBD1	TRBJ2-2	-	TRBV5-1
CASSQVGGITDTQYF	TGTGCCAGCAGCCAGGTGGGAGGAATCACAGATACGCAGTATTTT	-	TRBJ2-3	-	TRBV16
CASSSAGTGAEAFF	TGTGCCAGTAGTTCGGCCGGGACAGGAGCTGAAGCTTTCTTT	TRBD1	TRBJ1-1	-	TRBV19
CASSIVSAGGTYNEQFF	TGTGCCAGTAGTATAGTGTCAGCGGGAGGTACTTACAATGAGCAGTTCTTC	TRBD2	TRBJ2-1	-	TRBV19
CASSLSSDRGYGYTF	TGTGCCAGCAGTCTATCTTCGGACAGGGGCTATGGCTACACCTTC	TRBD1	TRBJ1-2	-	TRBV27
CASSFGAGGLWNTEAFF	TGTGCCAGCAGCTTCGGGGCAGGGGGCTTATGGAACACTGAAGCTTTCTTT	TRBD1	TRBJ1-1	few	TRBV7-2
CASSSKTGTGRYEQFF	TGTGCCAGCAGCTCAAAGACCGGGACAGGGCGGTATGAGCAGTTCTTC	TRBD1	TRBJ2-1	-	TRBV7-9
CASSLPSSGRGRSSYEQYF	TGTGCCAGCAGTTTACCCTCTAGCGGGAGGGGCCGGAGCTCCTACGAGCAGTACTTC	TRBD2	TRBJ2-7	-	TRBV28
CASSSRGAYTGELFF	TGTGCCAGCAGTAGCCGCGGGGCTTACACCGGGGAGCTGTTTTTT	-	TRBJ2-2	-	TRBV2
CASSLISLSYNEQFF	TGCGCCAGCAGCTTGATATCCTTGTCCTACAATGAGCAGTTCTTC	-	TRBJ2-1	-	TRBV5-1